The TCR beta chain described here comes from a study of T cells after yellow fever vaccination. At the level of the study: Some fractions had low cell numbers, and these were prepared with SMART-Seq v4 Ultra Low Input. General study findings and limits: A faster peak, day 5 versus 15, was reached by the weaker secondary response.

TCRdb re-called the 5' RACE reads with MiXCR, one entry per CDR3 protein. The sample consists of 500,000 to 650,000 distinct CDR3 sequences, more than 9% of them appearing once. This clonotype was seen a few times. Antigen unknown. Trimming removed 5 bases at V and 3 bases at J, with 14 bases between. Germline CDR1 and CDR2: LGHNT and FRNRAP. The length of the CDR3 is 14 residues. This clonotype was obtained from a man aged 25 to 40 who received the YFV17D yellow fever vaccine. Source: PBMCs, taken on the day of the yellow fever booster vaccination. This chain joins TRBV12-5 and TRBJ2-7; the D is unclear. In DNA form, the CDR3 reads TGTGCTAGTGGTGAAGGGTCTCTATTCTACGAGCAGTACTTC. It encodes CASGEGSLFYEQYF.